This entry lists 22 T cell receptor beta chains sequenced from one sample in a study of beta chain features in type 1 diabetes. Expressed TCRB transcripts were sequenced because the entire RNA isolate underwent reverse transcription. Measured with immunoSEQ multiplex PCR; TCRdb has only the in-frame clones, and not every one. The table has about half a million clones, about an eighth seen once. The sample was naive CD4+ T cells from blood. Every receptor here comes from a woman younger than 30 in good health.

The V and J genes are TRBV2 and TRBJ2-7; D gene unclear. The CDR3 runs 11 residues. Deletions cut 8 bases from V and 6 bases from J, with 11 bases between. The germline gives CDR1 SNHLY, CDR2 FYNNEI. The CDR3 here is CASLTSSEQYF. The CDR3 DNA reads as TGTGCCAGCTTAACAAGCTCCGAGCAGTACTTC.

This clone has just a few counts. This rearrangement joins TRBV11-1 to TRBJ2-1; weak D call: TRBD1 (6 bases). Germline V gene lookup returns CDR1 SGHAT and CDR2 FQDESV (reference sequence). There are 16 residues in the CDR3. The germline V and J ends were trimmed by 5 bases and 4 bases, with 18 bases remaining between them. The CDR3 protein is CASSTLGRGFYNEQFF. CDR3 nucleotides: TGTGCCAGCAGCACCCTAGGCAGGGGCTTTTACAATGAGCAGTTCTTC.

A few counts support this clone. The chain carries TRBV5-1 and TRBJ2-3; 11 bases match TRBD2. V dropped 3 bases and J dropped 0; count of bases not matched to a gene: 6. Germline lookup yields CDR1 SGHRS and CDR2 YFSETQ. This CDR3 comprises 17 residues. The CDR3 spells CASSYTGTSGSTDTQYF. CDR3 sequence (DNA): TGCGCCAGCAGCTATACTGGGACTAGCGGAAGCACAGATACGCAGTATTTT. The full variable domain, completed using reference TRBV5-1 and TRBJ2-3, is KAGVTQTPRYLIKTRGQQVTLSCSPISGHRSVSWYQQTPGQGLQFLFEYFSETQRNKGNFPGRFSGRQFSNSRSEMNVSTLELGDSALYLCASSYTGTSGSTDTQYFGPGTRLTVL.

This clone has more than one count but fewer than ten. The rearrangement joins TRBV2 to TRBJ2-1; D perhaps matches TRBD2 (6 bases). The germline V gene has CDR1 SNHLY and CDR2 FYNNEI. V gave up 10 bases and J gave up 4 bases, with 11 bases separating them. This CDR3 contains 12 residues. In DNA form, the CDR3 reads TGTGCCACCTCACGGGAGTACAATGAGCAGTTCTTC. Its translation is CATSREYNEQFF.

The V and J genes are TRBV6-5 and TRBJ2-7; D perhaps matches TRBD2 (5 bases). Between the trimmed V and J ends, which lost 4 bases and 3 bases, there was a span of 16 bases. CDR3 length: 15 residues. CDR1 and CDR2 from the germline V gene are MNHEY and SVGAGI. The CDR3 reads CASSFSPGNLYEQYV. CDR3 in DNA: TGTGCCAGCAGTTTCAGTCCCGGGAACCTCTACGAGCAGTACGTC.

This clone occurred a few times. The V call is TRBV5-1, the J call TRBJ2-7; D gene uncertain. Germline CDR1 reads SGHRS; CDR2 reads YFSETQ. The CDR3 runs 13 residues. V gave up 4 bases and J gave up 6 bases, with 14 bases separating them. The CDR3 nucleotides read TGCGCCAGCAGCCTGGTCGGGCTCTTCGAGCAGTACTTC. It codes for CASSLVGLFEQYF. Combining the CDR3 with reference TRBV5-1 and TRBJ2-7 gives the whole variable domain KAGVTQTPRYLIKTRGQQVTLSCSPISGHRSVSWYQQTPGQGLQFLFEYFSETQRNKGNFPGRFSGRQFSNSRSEMNVSTLELGDSALYLCASSLVGLFEQYFGPGTRLTVT.

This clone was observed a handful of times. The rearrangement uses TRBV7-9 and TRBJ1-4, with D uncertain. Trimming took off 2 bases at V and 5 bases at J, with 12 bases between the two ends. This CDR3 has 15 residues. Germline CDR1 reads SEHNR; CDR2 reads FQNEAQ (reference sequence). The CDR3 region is CASSLNGLPNEKLFF. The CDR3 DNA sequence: TGTGCCAGCAGCTTAAATGGGTTGCCGAATGAAAAACTGTTTTTT.

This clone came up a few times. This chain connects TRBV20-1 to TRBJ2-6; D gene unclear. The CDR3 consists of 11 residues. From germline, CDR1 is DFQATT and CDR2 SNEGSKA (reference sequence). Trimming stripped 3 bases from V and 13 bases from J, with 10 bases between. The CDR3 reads CSASLGLVLTF. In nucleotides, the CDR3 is TGCAGTGCTAGTTTAGGCCTGGTCCTGACTTTC.

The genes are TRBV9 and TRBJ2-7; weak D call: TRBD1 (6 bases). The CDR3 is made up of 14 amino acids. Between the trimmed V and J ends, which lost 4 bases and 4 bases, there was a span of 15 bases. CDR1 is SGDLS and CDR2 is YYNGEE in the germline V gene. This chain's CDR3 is CASSPTGTTYEQYF. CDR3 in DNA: TGTGCCAGCAGCCCCACAGGGACGACTTACGAGCAGTACTTC.

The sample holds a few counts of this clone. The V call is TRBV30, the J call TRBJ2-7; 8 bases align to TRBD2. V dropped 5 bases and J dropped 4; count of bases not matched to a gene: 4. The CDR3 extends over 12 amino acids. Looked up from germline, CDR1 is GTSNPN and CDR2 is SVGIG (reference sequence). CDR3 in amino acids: CAWGTSWYEQYF. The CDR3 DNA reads TGTGCCTGGGGGACTAGTTGGTACGAGCAGTACTTC.

CDR3 coding DNA: TGTGCCAGCAGTTGGGAGCAAGGCGGGGCCTACGAGCAGTACTTC. This encodes CASSWEQGGAYEQYF. The chain joins TRBV2 to TRBJ2-7; tentative D call: TRBD2 (6 bases). This CDR3 has 15 residues. The germline gives CDR1 SNHLY, CDR2 FYNNEI. The V gene lost 5 bases and the J gene lost 2 bases, with 16 bases spanning the gap.

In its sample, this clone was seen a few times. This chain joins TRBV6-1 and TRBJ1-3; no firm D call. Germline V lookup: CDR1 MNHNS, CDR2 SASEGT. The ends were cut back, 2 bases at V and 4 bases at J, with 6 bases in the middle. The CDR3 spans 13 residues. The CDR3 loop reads CASSERVGNTIYF. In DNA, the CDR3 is TGTGCCAGCAGTGAAAGGGTGGGAAACACCATATATTTT.

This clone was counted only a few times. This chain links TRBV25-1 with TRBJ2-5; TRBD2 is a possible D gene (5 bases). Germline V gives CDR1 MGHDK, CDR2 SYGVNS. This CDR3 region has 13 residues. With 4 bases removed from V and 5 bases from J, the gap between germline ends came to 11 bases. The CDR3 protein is CASSGWGVETQYF. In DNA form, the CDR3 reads TGTGCCAGCAGTGGATGGGGAGTGGAGACCCAGTACTTC.

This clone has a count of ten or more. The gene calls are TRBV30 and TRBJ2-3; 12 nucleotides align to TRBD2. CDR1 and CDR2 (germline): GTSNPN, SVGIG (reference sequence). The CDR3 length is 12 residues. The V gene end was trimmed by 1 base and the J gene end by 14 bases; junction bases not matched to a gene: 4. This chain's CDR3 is CAWSETSGSMYF. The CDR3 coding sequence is TGTGCCTGGAGTGAGACTAGCGGGAGTATGTATTTT.

CDR3 protein: CASSFNWYDTQYF. DNA for the CDR3: TGTGCCAGCAGCTTTAATTGGTACGATACGCAGTATTTT. This rearrangement joins TRBV5-5 to TRBJ2-3; D remains ambiguous. The CDR3 has 13 amino acids. V lost 2 bases, J lost 6 bases, and 10 bases lay in between. Looked up from germline, CDR1 is SGHKS and CDR2 is YYEKEE (reference sequence).

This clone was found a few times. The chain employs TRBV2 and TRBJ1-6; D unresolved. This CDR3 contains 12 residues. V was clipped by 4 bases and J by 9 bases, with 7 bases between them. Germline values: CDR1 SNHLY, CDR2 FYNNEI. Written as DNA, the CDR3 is TGTGCCAGCAGTGGGAATTTTTCACCCCTCCACTTT. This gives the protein CASSGNFSPLHF.

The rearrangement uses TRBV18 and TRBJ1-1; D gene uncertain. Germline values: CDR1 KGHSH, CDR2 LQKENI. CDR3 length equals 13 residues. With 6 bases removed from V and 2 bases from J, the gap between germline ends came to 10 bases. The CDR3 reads CASSGGPNTEAFF. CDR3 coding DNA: TGTGCCAGCTCGGGCGGGCCAAACACTGAAGCTTTCTTT. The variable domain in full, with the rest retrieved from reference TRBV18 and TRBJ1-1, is NAGVMQNPRHLVRRRGQEARLRCSPMKGHSHVYWYRQLPEEGLKFMVYLQKENIIDESGMPKERFSAEFPKEGPSILRIQQVVRGDSAAYFCASSGGPNTEAFFGQGTRLTVV.

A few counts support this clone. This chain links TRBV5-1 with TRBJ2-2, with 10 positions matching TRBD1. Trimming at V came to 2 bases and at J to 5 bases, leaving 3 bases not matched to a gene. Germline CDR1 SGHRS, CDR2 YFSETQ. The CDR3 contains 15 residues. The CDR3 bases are TGCGCCAGCAGCTTACGGACAGGGGGAACCGGGGAGCTGTTTTTT. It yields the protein CASSLRTGGTGELFF.

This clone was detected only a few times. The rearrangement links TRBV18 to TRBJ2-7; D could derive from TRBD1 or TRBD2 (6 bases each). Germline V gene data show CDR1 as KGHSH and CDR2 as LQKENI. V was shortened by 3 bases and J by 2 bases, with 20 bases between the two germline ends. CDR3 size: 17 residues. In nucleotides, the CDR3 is TGTGCCAGCTCACCCGCGGTTGGGCGGGACACACCCTACGAGCAGTACTTC. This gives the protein CASSPAVGRDTPYEQYF.

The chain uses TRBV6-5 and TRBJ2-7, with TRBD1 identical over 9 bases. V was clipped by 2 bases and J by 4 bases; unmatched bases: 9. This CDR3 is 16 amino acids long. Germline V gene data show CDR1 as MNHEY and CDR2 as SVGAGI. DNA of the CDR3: TGTGCCAGCAGTTACCTGGGGACAGGGAGGAGATACGAGCAGTACTTC. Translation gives CASSYLGTGRRYEQYF.

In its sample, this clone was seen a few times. The CDR3: CAISEFVYSGNTIYF. Written as DNA, the CDR3 is TGTGCCATCAGTGAGTTCGTCTACTCTGGAAACACCATATATTTT. V gene TRBV10-3 combines with J gene TRBJ1-3, with D unclear. CDR3 length: 15 amino acids. V lost 1 base, J lost 0 bases, and 7 bases lay in between. Germline values: CDR1 ENHRY, CDR2 SYGVKD.

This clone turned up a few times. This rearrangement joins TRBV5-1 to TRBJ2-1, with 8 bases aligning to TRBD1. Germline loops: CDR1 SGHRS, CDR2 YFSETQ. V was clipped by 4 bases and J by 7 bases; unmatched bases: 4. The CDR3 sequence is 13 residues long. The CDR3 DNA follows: TGCGCCAGCAGCCGGACAGGGCAGAATGAGCAGTTCTTC. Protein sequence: CASSRTGQNEQFF.